The 4 T cell receptor beta chains in this list originate from one sample, sequenced in a study of PD-1 blockade in classical Hodgkin lymphoma (dated by TCRdb to 2020 to 2022). The protocol used for the library was the immunoSEQ multiplex PCR assay. Drawn from immuneACCESS, this table holds only the in-frame rearrangements with V and J called that TCRdb kept. Clones are partly lost; checked studies trace under half to an unresolved V gene and leave the rest unexplained. The sample contains about 99,000 clones, roughly 80% of them found a single time. The top ten clonotypes cover less than 20% of the sample. The intended sense of this specimen's time point label: cycle 2 day 1 (C2D1) of nivolumab. Every trial patient had relapsed following autologous stem cell transplantation, and prior brentuximab vedotin exposure was what differed among cohorts A, B and C. This specimen consisted of peripheral blood mononuclear cells (PBMCs), obtained before the second cycle of nivolumab. All receptors derive from a human donor with classical Hodgkin lymphoma.

Only one count was recorded for this clone. CDR3 nucleotide sequence: TGTGCCAGCAGCTTGTCCCCTAGGAACACTGAAGCTTTCTTT. Protein sequence: CASSLSPRNTEAFF. The J gene is TRBJ1-1, the V gene TRBV5-4; D gene unclear. Trimming cost V 1 base and J 1 base, with 8 bases left between them. Germline V gene data show CDR1 as SGHNT and CDR2 as YYREEE (reference sequence). This CDR3 has 14 residues.

The chain employs TRBV4-1 and TRBJ2-7, with 8 bases identical to TRBD1. This CDR3 spans 17 amino acids. With 4 bases clipped from V and 4 bases from J, the junction kept 15 bases outside the gene matches. Per the germline V gene, CDR1 is MGHRA and CDR2 is YSYEKL. The CDR3 nucleotides are TGCGCCAGCAGCCGAAGAGATCCCACAGGGGGAGGATACGAGCAGTACTTC. Its protein product is CASSRRDPTGGGYEQYF.

The V call is TRBV9, the J call TRBJ1-2, with D perhaps matching TRBD1 (5 bases). The CDR3 runs 15 residues. Germline loops: CDR1 SGDLS, CDR2 YYNGEE. Deletions cut 4 bases from V and 5 bases from J, with 18 bases between. As DNA, the CDR3 is TGTGCCAGCAGCTCCCGTGGGGGTAGCGGGTATGGCTACACCTTC. This encodes CASSSRGGSGYGYTF.

The chain couples TRBV7-6 to TRBJ2-2; perhaps TRBD2 as D (6 bases). Between the trimmed V and J ends, which lost 5 bases and 2 bases, there was a span of 15 bases. The CDR3 covers 16 residues. The germline V gene encodes CDR1 SGHVS and CDR2 FNYEAQ. In DNA form, the CDR3 reads TGTGCCAGCAGCCCCCGCAATAGCGGAAACACCGGGGAGCTGTTTTTT. This gives the protein CASSPRNSGNTGELFF.